This TCR beta chain emerged from a study of blood T cell repertoires in COVID-19. The germline CDR1 and CDR2 sequences are LNHNV and YYDKDF (reference sequence). The junction had 3 bases not matched to a gene; V was cut back by 1 base and J by 2 bases. The CDR3 is made up of 16 amino acids. Comment on this clone: Other DNA sequences in this sample translate to the same CDR3.

The assay was immunoSEQ multiplex PCR, and TCRdb's table has in-frame clones only and misses some. Of about 280,000 clones in the sample, around 85% were seen once. Enrollees, roughly 18 to 89 years old, lived in 24 US areas. The chain is built from TRBV15 and TRBJ2-1; TRBD1 matches 9 bases. This sequence originates from a woman aged 40 to 55 who had recovered from COVID-19. Source material: PBMCs or T cells enriched from blood (not recorded which). The DNA of the CDR3 is TGTGCCACCAGCAGAGTAGGGGACAGGGCCTACAATGAGCAGTTCTTC. Protein: CATSRVGDRAYNEQFF.